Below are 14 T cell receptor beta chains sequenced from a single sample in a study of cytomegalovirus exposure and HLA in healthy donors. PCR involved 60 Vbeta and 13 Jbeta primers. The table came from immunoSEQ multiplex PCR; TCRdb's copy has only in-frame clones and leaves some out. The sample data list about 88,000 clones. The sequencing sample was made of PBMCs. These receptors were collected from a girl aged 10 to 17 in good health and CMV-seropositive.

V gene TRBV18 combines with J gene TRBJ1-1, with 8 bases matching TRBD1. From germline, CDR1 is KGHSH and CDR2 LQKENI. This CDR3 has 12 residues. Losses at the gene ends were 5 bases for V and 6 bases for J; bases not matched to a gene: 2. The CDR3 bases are TGTGCCAGCTCAACGACAGGGGCTGAAGCTTTCTTT. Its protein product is CASSTTGAEAFF.

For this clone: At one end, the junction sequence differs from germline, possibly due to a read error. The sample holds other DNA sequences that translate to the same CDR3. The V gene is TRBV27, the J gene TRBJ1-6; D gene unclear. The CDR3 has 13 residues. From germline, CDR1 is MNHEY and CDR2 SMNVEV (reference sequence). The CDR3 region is CASSLSGNSPLHF. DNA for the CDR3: TGTGCCAGCAGTTTATCCGGGAATTCACCCCTACACTTT.

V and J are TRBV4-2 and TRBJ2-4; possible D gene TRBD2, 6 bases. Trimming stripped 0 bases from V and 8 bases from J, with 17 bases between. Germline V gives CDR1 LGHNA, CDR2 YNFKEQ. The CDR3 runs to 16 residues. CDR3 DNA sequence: TGTGCCAGCAGCCAAGACGCAGGGAACTCGGGGGACATTCAGTACTTC. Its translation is CASSQDAGNSGDIQYF.

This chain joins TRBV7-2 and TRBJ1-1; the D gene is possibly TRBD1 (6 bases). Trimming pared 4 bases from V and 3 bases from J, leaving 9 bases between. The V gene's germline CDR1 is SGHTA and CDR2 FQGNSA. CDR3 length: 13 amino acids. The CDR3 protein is CASSYPGDTEAFF. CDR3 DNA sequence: TGTGCCAGCAGCTACCCAGGGGACACTGAAGCTTTCTTT.

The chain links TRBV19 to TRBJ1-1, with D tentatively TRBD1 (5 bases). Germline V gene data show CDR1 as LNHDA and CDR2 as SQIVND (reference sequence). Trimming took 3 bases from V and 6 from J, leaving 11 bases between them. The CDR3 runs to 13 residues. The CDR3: CASSIVEGAEAFF. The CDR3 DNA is TGTGCCAGTAGTATTGTTGAAGGGGCTGAAGCTTTCTTT.

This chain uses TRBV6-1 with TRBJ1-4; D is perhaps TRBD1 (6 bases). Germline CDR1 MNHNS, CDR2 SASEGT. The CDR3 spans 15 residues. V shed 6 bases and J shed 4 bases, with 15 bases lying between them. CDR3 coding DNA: TGTGCCAGCAGGGAGTTGGGACAAAGTAATGAAAAACTGTTTTTT. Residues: CASRELGQSNEKLFF.

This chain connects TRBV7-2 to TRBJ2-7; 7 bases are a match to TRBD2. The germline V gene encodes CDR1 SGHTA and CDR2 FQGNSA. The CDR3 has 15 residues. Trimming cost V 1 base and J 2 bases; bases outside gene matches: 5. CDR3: CASSLDGGSAYEQYF. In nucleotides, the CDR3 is TGTGCCAGCAGCTTAGACGGGGGGAGCGCCTACGAGCAGTACTTC.

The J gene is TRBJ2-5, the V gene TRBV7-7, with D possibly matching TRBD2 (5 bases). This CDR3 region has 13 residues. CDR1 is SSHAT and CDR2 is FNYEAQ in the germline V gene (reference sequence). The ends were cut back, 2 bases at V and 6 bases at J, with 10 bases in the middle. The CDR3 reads CASSLQRAKTQYF. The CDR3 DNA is TGTGCCAGCAGCTTACAGAGGGCGAAGACCCAGTACTTC. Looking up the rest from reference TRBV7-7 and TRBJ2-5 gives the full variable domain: GAGVSQSPRYKVTKRGQDVTLRCDPISSHATLYWYQQALGQGPEFLTYFNYEAQPDKSGLPSDRFSAERPEGSISTLTIQRTEQRDSAMYRCASSLQRAKTQYFGPGTRLLVL.

CDR3 loop: CASREDSGTGELFF. The CDR3 DNA sequence: TGTGCCAGTAGGGAAGACAGTGGAACCGGGGAGCTGTTTTTT. The V gene is TRBV19, the J gene TRBJ2-2, with D perhaps matching TRBD1 (5 bases). The CDR3 spans 14 residues. Germline lookup yields CDR1 LNHDA and CDR2 SQIVND (reference sequence). The germline V and J ends were trimmed by 6 bases and 5 bases, with 13 bases remaining between them.

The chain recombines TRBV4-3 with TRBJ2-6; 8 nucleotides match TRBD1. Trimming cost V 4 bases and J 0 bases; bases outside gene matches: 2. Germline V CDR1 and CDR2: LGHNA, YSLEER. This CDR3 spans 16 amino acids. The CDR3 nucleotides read TGCGCCAGCAGCCCTACAGGGGGCTCTGGGGCCAACGTCCTGACTTTC. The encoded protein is CASSPTGGSGANVLTF.

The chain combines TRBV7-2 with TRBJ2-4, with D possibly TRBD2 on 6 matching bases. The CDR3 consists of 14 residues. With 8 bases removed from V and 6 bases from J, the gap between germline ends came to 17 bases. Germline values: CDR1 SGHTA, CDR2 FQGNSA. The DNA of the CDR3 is TGTGCCAGCGACCTGGGGGGACCTATAAACATTCAGTACTTC. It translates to CASDLGGPINIQYF.

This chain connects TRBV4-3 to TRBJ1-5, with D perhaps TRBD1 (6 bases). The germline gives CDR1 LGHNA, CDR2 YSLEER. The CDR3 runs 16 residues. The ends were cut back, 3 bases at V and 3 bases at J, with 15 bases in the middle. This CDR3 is CASSQTRTVDNQPQHF. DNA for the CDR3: TGCGCCAGCAGCCAGACGAGGACAGTAGACAATCAGCCCCAGCATTTT.

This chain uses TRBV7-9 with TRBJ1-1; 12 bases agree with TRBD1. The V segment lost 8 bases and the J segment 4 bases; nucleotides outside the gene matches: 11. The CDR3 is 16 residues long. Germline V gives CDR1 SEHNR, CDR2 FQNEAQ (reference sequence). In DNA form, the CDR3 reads TGTGCCAGCCAGACCGGGACAGGGGGCTATGGCACTGAAGCTTTCTTT. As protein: CASQTGTGGYGTEAFF.

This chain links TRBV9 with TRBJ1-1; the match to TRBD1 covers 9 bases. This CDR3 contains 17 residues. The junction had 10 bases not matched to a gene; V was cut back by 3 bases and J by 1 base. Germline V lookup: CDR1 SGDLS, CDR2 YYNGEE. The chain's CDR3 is CASSASYRGLQNTEAFF. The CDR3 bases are TGTGCCAGCAGCGCTTCCTACAGGGGGCTACAGAACACTGAAGCTTTCTTT.